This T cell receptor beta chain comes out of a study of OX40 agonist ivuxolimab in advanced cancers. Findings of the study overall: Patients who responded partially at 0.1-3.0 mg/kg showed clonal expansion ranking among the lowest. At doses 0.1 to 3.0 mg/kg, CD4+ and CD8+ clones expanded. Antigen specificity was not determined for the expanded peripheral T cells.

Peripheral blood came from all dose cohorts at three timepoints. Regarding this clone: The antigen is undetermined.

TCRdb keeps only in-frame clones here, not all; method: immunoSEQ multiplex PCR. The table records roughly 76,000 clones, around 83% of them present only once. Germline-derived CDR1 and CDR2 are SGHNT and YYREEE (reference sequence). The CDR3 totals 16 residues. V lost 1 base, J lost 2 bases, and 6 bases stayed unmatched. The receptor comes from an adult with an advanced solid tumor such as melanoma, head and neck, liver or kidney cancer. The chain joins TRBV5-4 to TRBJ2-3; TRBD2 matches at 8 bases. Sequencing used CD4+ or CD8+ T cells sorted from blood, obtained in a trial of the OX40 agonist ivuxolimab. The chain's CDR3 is CASSLWLAGPTDTQYF. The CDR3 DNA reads TGTGCCAGCAGCTTGTGGCTAGCGGGCCCCACAGATACGCAGTATTTT. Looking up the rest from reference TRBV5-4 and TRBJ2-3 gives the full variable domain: ETGVTQSPTHLIKTRGQQVTLRCSSQSGHNTVSWYQQALGQGPQFIFQYYREEENGRGNFPPRFSGLQFPNYSSELNVNALELDDSALYLCASSLWLAGPTDTQYFGPGTRLTVL.